This TCR beta chain was sequenced during a study of T cell responses to AZD1222 COVID-19 vaccine. CDR1 is SGHTA and CDR2 is FQGNSA in the germline V gene. V lost 4 bases and J 6 bases, leaving 15 bases between the germline ends. This CDR3 comprises 15 residues. Study-level findings and limits: CD4 TCRs covered the whole spike, strongest at regions 160-218 and 743-854.

This clone was found once. Its target is unknown. Generated by immunoSEQ multiplex PCR, the TCRdb table keeps only in-frame clones and is missing some. The sample lists roughly 140,000 clones; approximately 88% were seen once. J is TRBJ1-4 and V is TRBV7-2, with D maybe TRBD1 (5 bases). The receptor comes from an adult in good health. Sequenced here: peripheral blood, sampled on day 0 of AZD1222 vaccination. The CDR3 spells CASSSRRQWDEKLFF. In DNA, the CDR3 is TGTGCCAGCAGCTCAAGGAGACAGTGGGATGAAAAACTGTTTTTT.